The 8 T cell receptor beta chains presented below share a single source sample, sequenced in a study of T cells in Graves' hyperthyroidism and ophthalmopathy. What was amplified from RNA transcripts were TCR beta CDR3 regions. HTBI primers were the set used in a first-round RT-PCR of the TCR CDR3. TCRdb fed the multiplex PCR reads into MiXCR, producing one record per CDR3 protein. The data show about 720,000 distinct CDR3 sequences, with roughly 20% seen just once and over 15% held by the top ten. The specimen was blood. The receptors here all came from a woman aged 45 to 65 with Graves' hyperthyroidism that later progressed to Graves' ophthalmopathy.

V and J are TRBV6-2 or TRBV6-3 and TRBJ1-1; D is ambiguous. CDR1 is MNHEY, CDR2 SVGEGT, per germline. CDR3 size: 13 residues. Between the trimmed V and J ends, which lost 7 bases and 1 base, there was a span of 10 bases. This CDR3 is CASNRRWNTEAFF. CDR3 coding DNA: TGTGCCAGCAATAGGAGGTGGAACACTGAAGCTTTCTTT.

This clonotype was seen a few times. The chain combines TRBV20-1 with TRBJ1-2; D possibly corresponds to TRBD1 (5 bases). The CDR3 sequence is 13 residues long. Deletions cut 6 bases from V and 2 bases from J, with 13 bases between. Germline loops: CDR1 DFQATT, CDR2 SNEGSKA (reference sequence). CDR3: CSAVGHLNYGYTF. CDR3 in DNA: TGCAGTGCCGTCGGACATCTAAACTATGGCTACACCTTC.

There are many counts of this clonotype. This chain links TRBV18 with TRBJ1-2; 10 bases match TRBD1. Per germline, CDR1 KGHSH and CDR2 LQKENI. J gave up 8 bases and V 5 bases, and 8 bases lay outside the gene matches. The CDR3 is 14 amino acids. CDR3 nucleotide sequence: TGTGCCAGCTCAGCCGGGACAGGGGAACGGGGCTACACCTTC. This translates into CASSAGTGERGYTF.

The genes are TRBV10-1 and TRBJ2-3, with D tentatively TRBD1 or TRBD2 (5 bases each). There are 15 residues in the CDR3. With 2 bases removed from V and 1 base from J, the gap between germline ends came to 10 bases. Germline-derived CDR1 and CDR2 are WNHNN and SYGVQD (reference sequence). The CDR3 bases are TGCGCCAGCAGTGAGATCGTGGGGGGCACAGATACGCAGTATTTT. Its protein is CASSEIVGGTDTQYF.

CDR3 sequence (DNA): TGCGCCAGCAGCCGAGAGGGGGGGCGTTCACCCCTCCACTTT. It translates to CASSREGGRSPLHF. The chain recombines TRBV4-1 with TRBJ1-6; D is perhaps TRBD1 (6 bases). The germline V gene encodes CDR1 MGHRA and CDR2 YSYEKL. Trimming cost V 4 bases and J 9 bases, with 13 bases left between them. CDR3 length: 14 residues.

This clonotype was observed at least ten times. CDR3 loop: CASSPPRDRRKLYGYTF. Here the CDR3 DNA reads TGTGCCAGCTCACCACCTCGGGACAGGAGAAAACTATATGGCTACACCTTC. The V gene is TRBV18, the J gene TRBJ1-2; 8 bases map to TRBD1. J gave up 5 bases and V 0 bases, and 11 bases lay outside the gene matches. The length of the CDR3 is 17 residues. Germline CDR1 is KGHSH and CDR2 is LQKENI. The whole variable domain, remainder taken from reference TRBV18 and TRBJ1-2, is NAGVMQNPRHLVRRRGQEARLRCSPMKGHSHVYWYRQLPEEGLKFMVYLQKENIIDESGMPKERFSAEFPKEGPSILRIQQVVRGDSAAYFCASSPPRDRRKLYGYTFGSGTRLTVV.

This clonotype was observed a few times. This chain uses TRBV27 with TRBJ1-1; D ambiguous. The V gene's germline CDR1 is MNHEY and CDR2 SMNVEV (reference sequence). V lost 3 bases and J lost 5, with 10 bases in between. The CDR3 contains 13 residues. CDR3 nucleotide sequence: TGTGCCAGCAGTTTCGCCCCGGGGACTGAAGCTTTCTTT. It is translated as CASSFAPGTEAFF.

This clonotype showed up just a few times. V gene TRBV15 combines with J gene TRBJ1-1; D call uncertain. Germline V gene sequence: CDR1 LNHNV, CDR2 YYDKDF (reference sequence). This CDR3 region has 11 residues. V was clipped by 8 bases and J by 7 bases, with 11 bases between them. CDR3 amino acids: CATRLVGEAFF. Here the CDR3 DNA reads TGTGCCACCCGGCTGGTTGGTGAAGCTTTCTTT.